The sequence of this T cell receptor beta chain was determined in a study of T cells in Graves' hyperthyroidism and ophthalmopathy. There were TCR beta CDR3 regions amplified from RNA transcripts. First-round RT-PCR of the TCR CDR3 relied on the HTBI primer set. TCRdb used MiXCR to reprocess the multiplex PCR reads, holding one entry per CDR3 protein. The data show roughly 520,000 distinct CDR3 sequences, with roughly a quarter seen just once and over 9% held by the top ten. At least ten counts were recorded for this clonotype. Unmatched junction bases numbered 3, after V lost 0 bases and J lost 5 bases. The CDR3 spans 14 residues. CDR1 is SGHTA and CDR2 is FQGNSA in the germline V gene.

This chain uses TRBV7-2 with TRBJ1-2; 7 bases fit TRBD1. The TCR comes from a woman aged 30 to 39 with Graves' ophthalmopathy. Specimen: blood. The CDR3 DNA sequence: TGTGCCAGCAGCTTAGCCCAGGGGGGATATGGCTACACCTTC. Residues: CASSLAQGGYGYTF.